The 14 T cell receptor beta chains below were found in one sample sequenced in a study of cytomegalovirus exposure and HLA in healthy donors. The PCR made use of 60 Vbeta and 13 Jbeta primers. This table comes from immunoSEQ multiplex PCR, and its TCRdb copy is limited to in-frame clones, with some not included. This sample has about 100,000 clones, with about three quarters found just once. The sample comprised PBMCs. Source of these receptors: a male donor in good health and CMV-seropositive.

There are a few counts of this clone. Written as DNA, the CDR3 is TGTGCCAGTAGTATAGCTCTGAGTACTGAAGCTTTCTTT. Translating gives CASSIALSTEAFF. The chain uses TRBV19 and TRBJ1-1; D not resolved. This CDR3 is 13 amino acids long. The germline V gene encodes CDR1 LNHDA and CDR2 SQIVND (reference sequence). V dropped 1 base and J dropped 5 bases, with 8 bases sitting between them.

The chain is built from TRBV15 and TRBJ1-6; D gene ambiguous. The CDR3 consists of 16 residues. Germline V lookup: CDR1 LNHNV, CDR2 YYDKDF (reference sequence). Between the trimmed V and J ends, which lost 1 base and 5 bases, there was a span of 12 bases. The CDR3 sequence: CATSRGSGSNNSPLHF. DNA for the CDR3: TGTGCCACCAGCAGAGGGAGTGGGTCGAATAATTCACCCCTCCACTTT.

The table lists this clone with a few counts. This chain uses TRBV7-2 with TRBJ1-5; TRBD1 agrees at 7 bases. The germline V gene encodes CDR1 SGHTA and CDR2 FQGNSA. The CDR3 sequence is 13 residues long. After removal of 5 bases from V and 5 bases from J, the junction contained 3 bases not matched to a gene. The CDR3 sequence: CASSPDRDQPQHF. DNA for the CDR3: TGTGCCAGCAGCCCAGACAGGGATCAGCCCCAGCATTTT.

This sequence joins TRBV7-2 and TRBJ2-7, with 8 bases that match TRBD2. V was pared by 1 base and J by 7 bases, with 9 bases of the junction left unmatched. CDR1 is SGHTA and CDR2 is FQGNSA in the germline V gene. This CDR3 is 15 amino acids long. CDR3 in DNA: TGTGCCAGCAGCTTAGTCTTTAGCGGGGCACGTGAGCAGTACTTC. This sequence encodes CASSLVFSGAREQYF. Full variable domain (missing parts from reference TRBV7-2 and TRBJ2-7): GAGVSQSPSNKVTEKGKDVELRCDPISGHTALYWYRQSLGQGLEFLIYFQGNSAPDKSGLPSDRFSAERTGGSVSTLTIQRTQQEDSAVYLCASSLVFSGAREQYFGPGTRLTVT.

The chain has TRBV5-4 and TRBJ1-2; no clear D. The CDR3 runs to 13 residues. The germline V gene encodes CDR1 SGHNT and CDR2 YYREEE (reference sequence). Trimming cost V 0 bases and J 2 bases, with 5 bases left between them. The CDR3 DNA reads as TGTGCCAGCAGCTTGGACGGGAACTATGGCTACACCTTC. Amino acid sequence: CASSLDGNYGYTF. Full variable domain (outside the CDR3, taken from reference TRBV5-4 and TRBJ1-2): ETGVTQSPTHLIKTRGQQVTLRCSSQSGHNTVSWYQQALGQGPQFIFQYYREEENGRGNFPPRFSGLQFPNYSSELNVNALELDDSALYLCASSLDGNYGYTFGSGTRLTVV.

This chain links TRBV7-9 with TRBJ2-3; 12 bases line up with TRBD1. CDR3 length: 15 amino acids. CDR1 is SEHNR and CDR2 is FQNEAQ in the germline V gene (reference sequence). V dropped 4 bases and J dropped 5; count of bases not matched to a gene: 4. The CDR3 DNA is TGTGCCAGCAGCTCGGGACAGGGGGCGAGAGATACGCAGTATTTT. Translated: CASSSGQGARDTQYF.

The chain carries TRBV2 and TRBJ2-2; 8 bases align to TRBD2. Per the germline V gene, CDR1 is SNHLY and CDR2 is FYNNEI. Trimming cost V 7 bases and J 8 bases; bases outside gene matches: 9. This CDR3 is built from 14 residues. The CDR3 DNA is TGTGCCAGCACTTCGGGGGGGCTTTCAGGGGAGCTGTTTTTT. Its translation is CASTSGGLSGELFF.

This chain links TRBV5-4 with TRBJ2-7; D gene uncertain. Trimming removed 0 bases at V and 3 bases at J, with 10 bases between. This CDR3 region has 14 residues. CDR1 and CDR2 from the germline V gene are SGHNT and YYREEE (reference sequence). CDR3 DNA: TGTGCCAGCAGCTTGGACAGATCCGGCTACGAGCAGTACTTC. Protein sequence: CASSLDRSGYEQYF.

The chain couples TRBV7-9 to TRBJ1-2; D uncertain. This CDR3 is built from 12 residues. The germline V and J ends were trimmed by 3 bases and 7 bases, with 9 bases remaining between them. In germline, CDR1 is SEHNR, CDR2 FQNEAQ (reference sequence). The CDR3: CASSFSTGGYTF. CDR3 in DNA: TGTGCCAGCAGCTTCAGTACGGGTGGCTACACCTTC.

This clone appeared a single time. The chain combines TRBV25-1 with TRBJ2-7; tentatively, D is TRBD2 (6 bases). The ends were cut back, 5 bases at V and 5 bases at J, with 19 bases in the middle. The CDR3 extends over 15 amino acids. Germline CDR1 and CDR2: MGHDK and SYGVNS. The CDR3 sequence is CASSPPAGSGNEQYF. CDR3 sequence (DNA): TGTGCCAGCAGTCCCCCCGCCGGGAGTGGGAACGAGCAGTACTTC.

The chain is built from TRBV4-1 and TRBJ2-1; D might be TRBD2 (6 bases). The CDR3 length is 17 residues. CDR1 and CDR2 (germline): MGHRA, YSYEKL. Trimming shortened V by 0 bases and J by 9 bases, and 21 bases separated the two germline ends. CDR3 nucleotides: TGCGCCAGCAGCCAAGACCCCCGGGACTGGGGTACCGGTGAGCAGTTCTTC. This codes for CASSQDPRDWGTGEQFF.

DNA for the CDR3: TGCGCCAGCAGCCCTGGACAGCTTAATGAAAAACTGTTTTTT. Translated: CASSPGQLNEKLFF. The V call is TRBV5-1, the J call TRBJ1-4; a possible D gene is TRBD1 (6 bases). The CDR3 length is 14 residues. Germline CDR1 reads SGHRS; CDR2 reads YFSETQ. V was clipped by 4 bases and J by 4 bases, with 11 bases between them.

This clone showed up just a few times. CDR3 sequence (DNA): TGTGCCAGCAGCGTCCTCGGGGACAGGGGTTACTACACCTTC. Its translation: CASSVLGDRGYYTF. The J gene is TRBJ1-2, the V gene TRBV7-2; 10 bases align to TRBD1. V was pared by 5 bases and J by 10 bases, with 10 bases of the junction left unmatched. CDR1 is SGHTA, CDR2 FQGNSA, per germline. This CDR3 has 14 amino acids. The full variable domain, its missing parts supplied by reference TRBV7-2 and TRBJ1-2, is GAGVSQSPSNKVTEKGKDVELRCDPISGHTALYWYRQSLGQGLEFLIYFQGNSAPDKSGLPSDRFSAERTGGSVSTLTIQRTQQEDSAVYLCASSVLGDRGYYTFGSGTRLTVV.

The rearrangement joins TRBV6-4 to TRBJ2-1, with 10 bases that match TRBD1. Germline trimming cut 3 bases from V and 12 bases from J; bases unmatched to any gene: 8. In germline, CDR1 is MRHNA, CDR2 SNTAGT. This CDR3 is built from 14 residues. CDR3 nucleotide sequence: TGTGCCAGCAGTGAAACCCCGACAGGGGGCTGGCAGTTCTTC. This sequence encodes CASSETPTGGWQFF.